The next 8 T cell receptor beta chains were all read from a single sample in a study of cytomegalovirus exposure and HLA in healthy donors. The primer mix had 60 Vbeta and 13 Jbeta primers. The repertoire was sequenced with immunoSEQ multiplex PCR; TCRdb's copy has only in-frame clones and lacks some. The sample has nearly 110,000 clones; roughly three quarters are singletons. Sequencing was performed on PBMCs. These receptors all come from a man between 18 and 29 years old in good health and CMV-seronegative.

The V gene is TRBV15, the J gene TRBJ2-7; TRBD1 agrees at 9 bases. Germline CDR1 and CDR2: LNHNV and YYDKDF (reference sequence). The V segment lost 0 bases and the J segment 2 bases; nucleotides outside the gene matches: 2. The CDR3 is 15 residues long. CDR3 DNA: TGTGCCACCAGCAGAGATGGACAGGGGCCCTACGAGCAGTACTTC. Translating it yields CATSRDGQGPYEQYF.

The genes are TRBV29-1 and TRBJ1-6; 7 nucleotides match TRBD1. Germline assignment: CDR1 SQVTM and CDR2 ANQGSEA. This CDR3 comprises 14 residues. Trimming removed 7 bases from V and 7 bases from J; junction bases left unmatched: 10. CDR3: CSARSDRENSPLHF. CDR3 in DNA: TGCAGCGCCCGATCTGACAGGGAAAATTCACCCCTCCACTTT.

This clone appeared a few times. The chain employs TRBV6-1 and TRBJ1-1; D is undetermined. The germline CDR1 and CDR2 sequences are MNHNS and SASEGT. The CDR3 spans 13 residues. V was pared by 4 bases and J by 3 bases, with 9 bases between. The DNA for the CDR3 is TGTGCCAGCAGTGTGGGCAGCTACACTGAAGCTTTCTTT. Translated: CASSVGSYTEAFF.

The chain recombines TRBV5-5 with TRBJ2-6; D is possibly TRBD1 (5 bases). Trimming took 7 bases from V and 3 from J, leaving 14 bases between them. The CDR3 is 15 amino acids. In germline, CDR1 is SGHKS, CDR2 YYEKEE (reference sequence). The CDR3 coding sequence is TGTGCCAGCTTTGATAGGGGTAGTGGGGCCAACGTCCTGACTTTC. As protein: CASFDRGSGANVLTF. The full variable domain, in which reference TRBV5-5 and TRBJ2-6 provide the parts outside the CDR3, is DAGVTQSPTHLIKTRGQQVTLRCSPISGHKSVSWYQQVLGQGPQFIFQYYEKEERGRGNFPDRFSARQFPNYSSELNVNALLLGDSALYLCASFDRGSGANVLTFGAGSRLTVL.

The chain is built from TRBV7-2 and TRBJ2-5, with 12 bases aligning to TRBD2. CDR1 SGHTA and CDR2 FQGNSA come from the germline V gene. The CDR3 runs to 18 residues. Trimming took 5 bases from V and 4 from J; bases not matched to a gene: 14. CDR3 coding DNA: TGTGCCAGCAGCCCGGGGGTCCTAGCGGGGGGGCTGGGAGAGACCCAGTACTTC. The encoded protein is CASSPGVLAGGLGETQYF.

V is TRBV18 and J is TRBJ1-1; D is possibly TRBD1 (5 bases). The V and J ends lost 0 bases and 1 base respectively, with 9 bases between them. Germline V lookup: CDR1 KGHSH, CDR2 LQKENI. The CDR3 is made up of 15 amino acids. Here the CDR3 reads CASSPPSGWNTEAFF. The CDR3, as DNA: TGTGCCAGCTCACCACCGTCAGGGTGGAACACTGAAGCTTTCTTT.

The V gene is TRBV6-6, the J gene TRBJ2-2, with 7 nucleotides matching TRBD1. Germline-derived CDR1 and CDR2 are MNHNY and SVGAGI (reference sequence). The length of the CDR3 is 16 residues. V gave up 4 bases and J gave up 4 bases; unmatched junction bases: 9. The CDR3 nucleotides read TGTGCCAGCAGTTCTACAGGGGAGTTGAGCACCGGGGAGCTGTTTTTT. It yields the protein CASSSTGELSTGELFF.

V gene TRBV7-9 combines with J gene TRBJ2-7; 8 bases align to TRBD2. The CDR3 consists of 16 residues. CDR1 is SEHNR, CDR2 FQNEAQ, per germline (reference sequence). V dropped 3 bases and J dropped 3; count of bases not matched to a gene: 10. This CDR3 reads CASSFSSATSDYEQYF. The CDR3 DNA reads TGTGCCAGCAGCTTCTCCTCGGCGACTAGCGACTACGAGCAGTACTTC.